This passage covers 18 T cell receptor beta chains from one sample sequenced in a study of OX40 agonist ivuxolimab in advanced cancers. Produced via immunoSEQ multiplex PCR; TCRdb's table is partial and in-frame only. In the table there are tens of thousands of clones, over 90% of which are singletons. Sequences were derived from CD4+ or CD8+ T cells sorted from blood, sampled in a trial of the OX40 agonist ivuxolimab. The receptors come from an adult with an advanced solid tumor such as melanoma, head and neck, liver or kidney cancer.

The rearrangement uses TRBV7-2 and TRBJ1-2, with a weak D call TRBD1 (6 bases). Germline V gene sequence: CDR1 SGHTA, CDR2 FQGNSA. Trimming took 3 bases from V and 4 from J, leaving 12 bases between them. The CDR3 contains 14 residues. CDR3 in amino acids: CASSFNRVGYGYTF. CDR3 nucleotide sequence: TGTGCCAGCAGCTTTAACAGGGTGGGCTATGGCTACACCTTC.

The rearrangement links TRBV19 to TRBJ1-4; possibly TRBD1 for D (5 bases). The V gene's germline CDR1 is LNHDA and CDR2 SQIVND (reference sequence). This CDR3 spans 14 amino acids. V lost 10 bases and J lost 5, with 17 bases in between. The CDR3 DNA sequence: TGTGCCACTTCCCGGGGCAGCGAAAATGAAAAACTGTTTTTT. It yields the protein CATSRGSENEKLFF.

The chain recombines TRBV7-9 with TRBJ2-3; D uncertain. This CDR3 has 15 residues. The germline gives CDR1 SEHNR, CDR2 FQNEAQ (reference sequence). Between the trimmed V and J ends, which lost 3 bases and 2 bases, there was a span of 12 bases. CDR3 residues: CASSFSVLSTDTQYF. Here the CDR3 DNA reads TGTGCCAGCAGCTTTAGTGTCCTTTCCACAGATACGCAGTATTTT.

This sequence joins TRBV5-1 and TRBJ2-1; D possibly matches TRBD1 or TRBD2 (6 bases each). The ends were cut back, 4 bases at V and 1 base at J, with 12 bases in the middle. CDR3 size: 15 residues. Germline V gene sequence: CDR1 SGHRS, CDR2 YFSETQ. CDR3 sequence: CASSEGDSSYNEQFF. As DNA, the CDR3 is TGCGCCAGCAGCGAGGGGGACTCGTCCTACAATGAGCAGTTCTTC.

Remarks on this clone: The same CDR3 can be traced to other DNA sequences in this sample. This sequence joins TRBV19 and TRBJ2-1; 8 bases are shared with TRBD2. The ends lost 3 bases at V and 6 bases at J; junction bases unmatched: 10. CDR1 is LNHDA, CDR2 SQIVND, per germline (reference sequence). The CDR3 runs to 16 residues. DNA for the CDR3: TGTGCCAGTAGTATCGGGCTAGCGGGCCTACGCAATGAGCAGTTCTTC. The encoded protein is CASSIGLAGLRNEQFF.

The J gene is TRBJ2-1, the V gene TRBV6-5; D not resolved. Germline loops: CDR1 MNHEY, CDR2 SVGAGI. V gave up 3 bases and J gave up 0 bases, with 3 bases separating them. The CDR3 sequence is 13 residues long. In DNA, the CDR3 is TGTGCCAGCAGTTATGACTCCTACAATGAGCAGTTCTTC. This encodes CASSYDSYNEQFF.

V gene TRBV7-6 combines with J gene TRBJ2-2, with 11 bases lining up with TRBD2. This CDR3 spans 18 amino acids. The germline CDR1 and CDR2 sequences are SGHVS and FNYEAQ. Trimming cost V 5 bases and J 6 bases; bases outside gene matches: 14. The CDR3: CASSVRSLAGGGAGELFF. The DNA for the CDR3 is TGTGCCAGCAGCGTACGGTCTCTAGCGGGAGGCGGCGCCGGGGAGCTGTTTTTT.

CDR3 amino acids: CASSSLGSRLTNGYTF. In DNA form, the CDR3 reads TGTGCCAGCAGTTCTTTGGGGAGCAGGCTTACAAATGGCTACACCTTC. The rearrangement uses TRBV28 and TRBJ1-2; D is unclear. Trimming cost V 4 bases and J 6 bases, with 21 bases left between them. The CDR3 is 16 residues long. The germline CDR1 and CDR2 sequences are MDHEN and SYDVKM.

The chain's CDR3 is CASSPREGGRSHEQYF. The CDR3, as DNA: TGTGCCAGCAGCCCTCGAGAGGGGGGGAGGTCTCACGAGCAGTACTTC. The V call is TRBV9, the J call TRBJ2-7; a weak D match, TRBD2 (7 bases). The CDR3 is 16 residues long. Germline loops: CDR1 SGDLS, CDR2 YYNGEE. The V end was cut by 4 bases, the J end by 5 bases, with 22 bases between.

This sequence joins TRBV12-5 and TRBJ2-7; TRBD2 aligns across 10 bases. This CDR3 comprises 16 residues. Germline CDR1 reads LGHNT; CDR2 reads FRNRAP. The V gene end was trimmed by 5 bases and the J gene end by 0 bases; junction bases not matched to a gene: 7. CDR3: CASGAGLAVSSYEQYF. The DNA of the CDR3 is TGTGCTAGTGGTGCCGGACTAGCGGTAAGCTCCTACGAGCAGTACTTC.

The chain joins TRBV7-9 to TRBJ2-5; a weak D match, TRBD2 (6 bases). V dropped 4 bases and J dropped 2 bases, with 11 bases sitting between them. CDR1 SEHNR and CDR2 FQNEAQ come from the germline V gene (reference sequence). The CDR3 is 14 residues long. The CDR3 is CASSYGGTQETQYF. In DNA, the CDR3 is TGTGCCAGCAGCTACGGAGGGACTCAAGAGACCCAGTACTTC.

The CDR3 here is CASSLAWGSAGQETQYF. CDR3 DNA sequence: TGCGCCAGCAGCTTGGCCTGGGGCTCCGCGGGCCAAGAGACCCAGTACTTC. The chain couples TRBV5-1 to TRBJ2-5; the D gene could be TRBD1 or TRBD2 (5 bases each). The V and J ends lost 0 bases and 1 base respectively, with 16 bases between them. Germline CDR1 SGHRS, CDR2 YFSETQ. CDR3 length equals 17 residues.

The V call is TRBV6-6, the J call TRBJ2-7; D ambiguous. The ends were cut back, 6 bases at V and 2 bases at J, with 14 bases in the middle. Germline V gene lookup returns CDR1 MNHNY and CDR2 SVGAGI (reference sequence). This CDR3 contains 14 residues. CDR3 residues: CASRLTWLAYEQYF. CDR3 bases: TGTGCCAGCAGATTGACTTGGTTAGCCTACGAGCAGTACTTC.

The V and J genes are TRBV4-3 and TRBJ2-1, with 9 positions matching TRBD2. The junction had 18 bases not matched to a gene; V was cut back by 4 bases and J by 8 bases. The CDR3 extends over 18 amino acids. Germline V gene data show CDR1 as LGHNA and CDR2 as YSLEER. Here the CDR3 reads CASSPNHGGGRAVYEQFF. For the CDR3, the DNA is TGCGCCAGCAGCCCAAACCATGGGGGCGGGAGGGCCGTATATGAGCAGTTCTTC.

The J gene is TRBJ2-2, the V gene TRBV23-1; D uncertain. Being an ORF, TRBV23-1 has a function that is uncertain. CDR3 length equals 14 residues. Trimming stripped 3 bases from V and 5 bases from J, with 10 bases between. CDR3 region: CASSQGVRTGELFF. The CDR3 nucleotides are TGCGCCAGCAGTCAGGGTGTCCGAACCGGGGAGCTGTTTTTT.

The chain joins TRBV28 to TRBJ2-7; D could derive from TRBD1 or TRBD2 (7 bases each). The CDR3 covers 14 residues. Trimming pared 7 bases from V and 0 bases from J, leaving 13 bases between. Germline V gene data show CDR1 as MDHEN and CDR2 as SYDVKM. CDR3 in amino acids: CASIAGDSSYEQYF. The CDR3 DNA is TGTGCCAGCATCGCGGGGGACAGCTCCTACGAGCAGTACTTC.

The chain couples TRBV19 to TRBJ2-6; TRBD1 is a possible D gene (5 bases). The CDR3 spans 14 residues. Looked up from germline, CDR1 is LNHDA and CDR2 is SQIVND (reference sequence). The germline V and J ends were trimmed by 6 bases and 1 base, with 7 bases remaining between them. CDR3 coding DNA: TGTGCCAGTAGCCAGGGTTCTGGGGCCAACGTCCTGACTTTC. It yields the protein CASSQGSGANVLTF. The whole variable domain, filled in from reference TRBV19 and TRBJ2-6, reads DGGITQSPKYLFRKEGQNVTLSCEQNLNHDAMYWYRQDPGQGLRLIYYSQIVNDFQKGDIAEGYSVSREKKESFPLTVTSAQKNPTAFYLCASSQGSGANVLTFGAGSRLTVL.

This clone was recorded only once. The chain combines TRBV29-1 with TRBJ2-3, with TRBD2 as a possible D gene (5 bases). V was shortened by 3 bases and J by 4 bases, with 8 bases between the two germline ends. Germline V gene sequence: CDR1 SQVTM, CDR2 ANQGSEA. CDR3 length equals 12 residues. CDR3 residues: CSVDRTPDTQYF. The DNA for the CDR3 is TGCAGCGTTGATAGGACTCCAGATACGCAGTATTTT.